These 5 T cell receptor beta chains were sequenced from one sample in a study of blood T cell repertoires in COVID-19. Clones were sequenced by immunoSEQ multiplex PCR, and TCRdb holds only the in-frame ones, with some missing. The sample lists some 310,000 clones; 90% were seen once. Sequenced material: peripheral blood. These receptors all come from a woman aged 40 to 50 with COVID-19, enrolled during active disease.

The genes are TRBV7-2 and TRBJ1-1; D is perhaps TRBD1 (6 bases). The CDR3 spans 13 residues. CDR1 and CDR2 (germline): SGHTA, FQGNSA. V gave up 3 bases and J gave up 6 bases, with 11 bases separating them. The CDR3 DNA reads as TGTGCCAGCAGCTTCTTTGGACAGTCTGAAGCTTTCTTT. Amino acid sequence: CASSFFGQSEAFF. The full variable domain, with the rest looked up from reference TRBV7-2 and TRBJ1-1, is GAGVSQSPSNKVTEKGKDVELRCDPISGHTALYWYRQSLGQGLEFLIYFQGNSAPDKSGLPSDRFSAERTGGSVSTLTIQRTQQEDSAVYLCASSFFGQSEAFFGQGTRLTVV.

This clone was seen only a few times. V is TRBV10-1 and J is TRBJ2-7, with TRBD1 as a possible D gene (5 bases). The CDR3 sequence is 18 residues long. The V gene's germline CDR1 is WNHNN and CDR2 SYGVQD (reference sequence). V dropped 2 bases and J dropped 9 bases, with 29 bases sitting between them. The CDR3 is CASSEGPLTVPYRRGQYF. The CDR3 region has the DNA TGCGCCAGCAGTGAGGGACCTCTGACAGTACCATATCGGCGAGGGCAGTACTTC.

V usage is TRBV5-5 and J usage is TRBJ2-3, with TRBD1 identical over 7 bases. The CDR3 consists of 15 residues. V lost 0 bases to trimming and J lost 3 bases; unmatched junction nucleotides: 4. In germline, CDR1 is SGHKS, CDR2 YYEKEE (reference sequence). CDR3 in DNA: TGTGCCAGCAGCTTGGACGGGACAGTGACAGATACGCAGTATTTT. Its translation: CASSLDGTVTDTQYF.

This chain links TRBV4-3 with TRBJ2-5; possibly TRBD1 for D (5 bases). The germline V gene encodes CDR1 LGHNA and CDR2 YSLEER. V dropped 0 bases and J dropped 2 bases, with 16 bases sitting between them. This CDR3 has 17 residues. DNA for the CDR3: TGCGCCAGCAGCCAAGATGCAGGGCCCTGGGGTCAAGAGACCCAGTACTTC. Amino acid sequence: CASSQDAGPWGQETQYF.

This CDR3 reads CASSYRVRSYEQYF. The CDR3 coding sequence is TGTGCCAGCAGTTATCGGGTACGCTCCTACGAGCAGTACTTC. This sequence joins TRBV6-2 or TRBV6-3 and TRBJ2-7; no reliable D call. Trimming took 3 bases from V and 0 from J, leaving 9 bases between them. The CDR3 runs to 14 residues. Germline CDR1 and CDR2: MNHEY and SVGEGT.